What follows is one T cell receptor beta chain and its context. V lost 6 bases to trimming and J lost 7 bases, with 15 bases between them. Germline-derived CDR1 and CDR2 are MNHNS and SASEGT. CDR3 size: 14 residues. The data were obtained in a study of CD8 T cells in Susac syndrome. With random hexamers, roughly 0.45 to 1 ug RNA was reverse transcribed. It was immunoSEQ multiplex PCR that amplified TCR beta CDR3 across 54 Vbeta and 13 Jbeta. TCRdb passed the immunoSEQ multiplex PCR reads through MiXCR, listing each CDR3 protein once. The sample lists about 250,000 distinct CDR3 sequences, just under 95% occurring once. Sequencing of TCR beta was performed on blood CD8+ and CD4+ T cells. While CD8+ and CD4+ T cells were isolated negatively, TEMRA cells were enriched by FACS.

Sequenced material: CD4+ T cells from PBMCs. The receptor comes from a human donor with multiple sclerosis. The V call is TRBV6-1, the J call TRBJ2-2; maybe TRBD2 (7 bases). DNA for the CDR3: TGTGCCAGCAGCCTTACTAGGGGGGGCGGGGAGCTGTTTTTT. It yields the protein CASSLTRGGGELFF.